Below are 17 T cell receptor beta chains sequenced from a single sample in a study of blood T cells in healthy people across ages. The authors ran a second PCR of 7 to 11 cycles using a sample-barcoded 5' primer and a J-beta primer mix. MiXCR, run by TCRdb on the 5' RACE reads, gives a single entry per CDR3 protein. The table records 730,000 or so distinct CDR3 sequences, roughly 43% of them present only once. The sample comprised blood. Receptors originate from an elderly man in good health.

The rearrangement joins TRBV6-1 to TRBJ1-5, with 7 positions matching TRBD1. CDR1 is MNHNS and CDR2 is SASEGT in the germline V gene. V trimming: 8 bases; J trimming: 1 base; junction bases outside the gene matches: 8. This CDR3 region has 15 residues. CDR3 region: CASQGGRGSNQPQHF. In DNA, the CDR3 is TGTGCCAGCCAGGGGGGCAGGGGAAGCAATCAGCCCCAGCATTTT.

The gene calls are TRBV20-1 and TRBJ2-7, with D possibly being TRBD2 (5 bases). CDR3 length: 14 residues. The ends were cut back, 6 bases at V and 1 base at J, with 16 bases in the middle. From germline, CDR1 is DFQATT and CDR2 SNEGSKA (reference sequence). This CDR3 is CSAYFRSGSYEQYF. The CDR3 DNA is TGCAGTGCCTATTTCAGGTCGGGGTCCTACGAGCAGTACTTC.

The V gene is TRBV27, the J gene TRBJ1-1; possibly TRBD1 for D (6 bases). This CDR3 region has 18 residues. Germline CDR1 and CDR2: MNHEY and SMNVEV (reference sequence). Trimming stripped 5 bases from V and 3 bases from J, with 25 bases between. CDR3 in DNA: TGTGCCAGCAGTGCGAACAGGGCGCAGGGGTTACGGGACACTGAAGCTTTCTTT. This encodes CASSANRAQGLRDTEAFF.

This clonotype occurred once. The junction differs from germline at one of its ends, possibly a read error. The V and J genes are TRBV6-2 or TRBV6-3 and TRBJ2-3; a possible D gene is TRBD2 (6 bases). CDR1 is MNHEY, CDR2 SVGEGT, per germline. This CDR3 contains 17 residues. The CDR3 sequence is CASSYVFGGNWPDTPYF. CDR3 DNA: TGTGCCAGTAGTTACGTATTCGGGGGTAACTGGCCGGATACGCCGTATTTT.

This clonotype was recorded once. The chain has TRBV9 and TRBJ1-6; no clear D. Trimming took 4 bases from V and 7 from J, leaving 9 bases between them. The CDR3 extends over 13 amino acids. Germline-derived CDR1 and CDR2 are SGDLS and YYNGEE. The CDR3 DNA is TGTGCCAGCAGCCCCCGACCAAATTCACCCCTCCACTTT. Translated, it gives CASSPRPNSPLHF.

The chain combines TRBV19 with TRBJ2-7; 11 bases are a match to TRBD2. Looked up from germline, CDR1 is LNHDA and CDR2 is SQIVND (reference sequence). Trimming removed 6 bases from V and 3 bases from J; junction bases left unmatched: 7. This CDR3 spans 15 amino acids. Here the CDR3 reads CASSQLAGAGYEQYF. The CDR3, as DNA: TGTGCCAGTAGCCAACTAGCGGGAGCTGGCTACGAGCAGTACTTC. Drawing the rest from reference TRBV19 and TRBJ2-7, the complete variable domain is DGGITQSPKYLFRKEGQNVTLSCEQNLNHDAMYWYRQDPGQGLRLIYYSQIVNDFQKGDIAEGYSVSREKKESFPLTVTSAQKNPTAFYLCASSQLAGAGYEQYFGPGTRLTVT.

This chain connects TRBV27 to TRBJ2-1; 10 nucleotides agree with TRBD2. Trimming cost V 3 bases and J 8 bases; bases outside gene matches: 10. The CDR3 length is 16 residues. CDR1 is MNHEY, CDR2 SMNVEV, per germline (reference sequence). Here the CDR3 reads CASSFWPSGRSDEQFF. The CDR3 coding sequence is TGTGCCAGCAGTTTCTGGCCTAGCGGGAGAAGCGATGAGCAGTTCTTC.

This clonotype appeared a few times. The rearrangement uses TRBV3-1 and TRBJ2-5, with D possibly matching TRBD1 (6 bases). Germline V gene sequence: CDR1 LGHDT, CDR2 YNNKEL (reference sequence). The CDR3 is 19 amino acids. V lost 1 base to trimming and J lost 1 base, with 22 bases between them. CDR3 sequence reads: CASSQVGPGESDFQETQYF. The CDR3 DNA sequence: TGTGCCAGCAGCCAAGTGGGGCCAGGGGAATCGGACTTCCAAGAGACCCAGTACTTC.

The chain joins TRBV9 to TRBJ1-4; possibly TRBD1 for D (5 bases). The V and J ends lost 2 bases and 8 bases respectively, with 16 bases between them. This CDR3 is built from 15 residues. Germline lookup yields CDR1 SGDLS and CDR2 YYNGEE. CDR3 amino acids: CASSVGLSRGEKLFF. CDR3 DNA sequence: TGTGCCAGCAGCGTTGGACTCTCCCGGGGGGAAAAACTGTTTTTT.

This clonotype was counted only a few times. A junction end diverges from the germline sequence, so it may reflect a read error. J is TRBJ2-5 and V is TRBV9, with D possibly called TRBD1 or TRBD2 (6 bases each). There are 14 residues in the CDR3. The germline gives CDR1 SGDLS, CDR2 YYNGEE. This chain's CDR3 is CASSVGGRQETQYF. CDR3 bases: TGTGCCAGCAGTGTAGGGGGGCGGCAAGAGACCCAGTACTTC.

The V gene is TRBV20-1, the J gene TRBJ2-5; perhaps TRBD1 as D (5 bases). CDR1 and CDR2 (germline): DFQATT, SNEGSKA (reference sequence). The CDR3 loop spans 13 amino acids. Trimming cost V 5 bases and J 2 bases, with 12 bases left between them. CDR3 in DNA: TGCAGTGCTTTACCAGGGAATCAAGAGACCCAGTACTTC. Residues: CSALPGNQETQYF.

There are many counts of this clonotype. The chain combines TRBV3-1 with TRBJ2-7; 8 nucleotides agree with TRBD2. Germline trimming cut 1 base from V and 4 bases from J; bases unmatched to any gene: 6. The CDR3 contains 15 residues. Germline V gives CDR1 LGHDT, CDR2 YNNKEL (reference sequence). The CDR3 protein is CASSQGLAGLYEQYF. The CDR3 nucleotides read TGTGCCAGCAGCCAAGGATTAGCGGGGTTATACGAGCAGTACTTC.

This clonotype appeared many times. The chain is built from TRBV20-1 and TRBJ2-5; TRBD2 matches at 7 bases. In germline, CDR1 is DFQATT, CDR2 SNEGSKA (reference sequence). J gave up 4 bases and V 6 bases, and 11 bases lay outside the gene matches. The CDR3 spans 14 residues. CDR3 protein: CSASRRLAVETQYF. The CDR3 coding sequence is TGCAGTGCGAGTAGACGGCTAGCGGTAGAGACCCAGTACTTC.

As to this clonotype: At one end, the junction sequence differs from germline, possibly due to a read error. The chain carries TRBV29-1 and TRBJ2-6, with 7 bases fitting TRBD1. The CDR3 has 17 residues. CDR1 and CDR2 (germline): SQVTM, ANQGSEA. CDR3 bases: TGCAGCGTTGGTGGGCAGGGGGTACTCTCTGGGGCCAACATCCTGACTTTC. This sequence encodes CSVGGQGVLSGANILTF.

CDR3 in DNA: TGTGCCAGCAGCCAACCTGGCAGGCGGGCAGTGAACACCGGGGAGCTGTTTTTT. Protein sequence: CASSQPGRRAVNTGELFF. The chain combines TRBV3-1 with TRBJ2-2; D may be TRBD2 (5 bases). CDR3 length: 18 residues. In germline, CDR1 is LGHDT, CDR2 YNNKEL (reference sequence). V was cut by 2 bases and J by 1 base, with 17 bases left in between.

J is TRBJ2-4 and V is TRBV4-2; 10 positions match TRBD1. The CDR3 has 19 residues. V lost 3 bases, J lost 7 bases, and 18 bases stayed unmatched. CDR1 and CDR2 (germline): LGHNA, YNFKEQ. CDR3 sequence: CASSHRAGRGQGFDNIQYF. CDR3 DNA sequence: TGTGCCAGCAGCCATCGAGCCGGGAGGGGACAGGGGTTTGATAACATTCAGTACTTC.

This clonotype was seen a few times. The chain combines TRBV7-2 with TRBJ2-2; possibly TRBD2 for D (5 bases). Trimming stripped 0 bases from V and 2 bases from J, with 10 bases between. The germline V gene encodes CDR1 SGHTA and CDR2 FQGNSA. The CDR3 loop spans 16 amino acids. CDR3 sequence reads: CASSLARTGNTGELFF. For the CDR3, the DNA is TGTGCCAGCAGCTTAGCCAGGACGGGAAACACCGGGGAGCTGTTTTTT.